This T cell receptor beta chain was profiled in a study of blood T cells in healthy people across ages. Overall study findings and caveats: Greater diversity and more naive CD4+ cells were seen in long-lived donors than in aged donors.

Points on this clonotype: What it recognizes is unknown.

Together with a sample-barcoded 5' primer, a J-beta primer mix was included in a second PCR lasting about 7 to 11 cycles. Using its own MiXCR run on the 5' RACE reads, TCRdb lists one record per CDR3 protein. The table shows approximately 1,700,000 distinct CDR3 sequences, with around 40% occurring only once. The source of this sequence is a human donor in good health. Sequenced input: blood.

CDR3 region: CASSLADRGTWNTIYF. The CDR3, as DNA: TGTGCCAGCAGCTTAGCCGACAGGGGAACCTGGAACACCATATATTTT. The V call is TRBV7-2, the J call TRBJ1-3; TRBD1 matches at 8 bases. Germline CDR1 reads SGHTA; CDR2 reads FQGNSA. Trimming took 0 bases from V and 7 from J; bases not matched to a gene: 8. The CDR3 totals 16 residues. Looking up the rest from reference TRBV7-2 and TRBJ1-3 gives the full variable domain: GAGVSQSPSNKVTEKGKDVELRCDPISGHTALYWYRQSLGQGLEFLIYFQGNSAPDKSGLPSDRFSAERTGGSVSTLTIQRTQQEDSAVYLCASSLADRGTWNTIYFGEGSWLTVV.